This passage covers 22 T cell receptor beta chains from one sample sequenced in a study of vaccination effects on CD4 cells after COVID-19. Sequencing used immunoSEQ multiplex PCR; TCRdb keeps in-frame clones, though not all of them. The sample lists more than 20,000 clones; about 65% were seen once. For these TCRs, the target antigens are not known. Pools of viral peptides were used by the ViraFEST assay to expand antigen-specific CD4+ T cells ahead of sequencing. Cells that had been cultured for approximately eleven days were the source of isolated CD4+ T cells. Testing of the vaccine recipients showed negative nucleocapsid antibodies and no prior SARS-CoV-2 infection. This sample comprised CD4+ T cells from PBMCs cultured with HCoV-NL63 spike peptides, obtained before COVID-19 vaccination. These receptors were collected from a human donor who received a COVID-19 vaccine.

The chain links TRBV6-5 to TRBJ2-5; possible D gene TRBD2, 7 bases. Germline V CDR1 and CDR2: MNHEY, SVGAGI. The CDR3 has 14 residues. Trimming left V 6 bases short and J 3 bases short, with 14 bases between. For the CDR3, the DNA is TGTGCCAGCAGCTGGGGGGGCCTGAAAGAGACCCAGTACTTC. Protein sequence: CASSWGGLKETQYF.

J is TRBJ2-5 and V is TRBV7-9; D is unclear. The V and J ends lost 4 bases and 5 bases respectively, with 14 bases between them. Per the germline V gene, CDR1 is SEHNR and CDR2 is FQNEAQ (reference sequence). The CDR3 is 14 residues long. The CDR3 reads CASSSGNVGETQYF. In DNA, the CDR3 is TGTGCCAGCAGCTCTGGGAACGTCGGGGAGACCCAGTACTTC.

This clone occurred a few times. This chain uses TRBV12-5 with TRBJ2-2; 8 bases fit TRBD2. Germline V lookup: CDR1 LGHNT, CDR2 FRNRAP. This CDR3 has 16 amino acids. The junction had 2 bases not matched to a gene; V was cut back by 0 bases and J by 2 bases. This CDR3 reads CASGLVLAVNTGELFF. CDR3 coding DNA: TGTGCTAGTGGTTTGGTACTAGCGGTAAACACCGGGGAGCTGTTTTTT.

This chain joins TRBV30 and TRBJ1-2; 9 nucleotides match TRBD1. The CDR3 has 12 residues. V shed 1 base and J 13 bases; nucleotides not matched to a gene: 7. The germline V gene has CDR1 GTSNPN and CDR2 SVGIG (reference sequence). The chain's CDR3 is CAWSDQQGARTF. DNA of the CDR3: TGTGCCTGGAGTGACCAACAGGGGGCCCGCACCTTC.

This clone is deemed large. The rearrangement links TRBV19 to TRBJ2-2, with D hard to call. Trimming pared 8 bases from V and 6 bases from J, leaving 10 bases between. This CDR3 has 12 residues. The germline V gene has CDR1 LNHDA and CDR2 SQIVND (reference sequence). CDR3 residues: CASSTFPGELFF. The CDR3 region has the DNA TGTGCCAGTTCCACCTTCCCCGGGGAGCTGTTTTTT.

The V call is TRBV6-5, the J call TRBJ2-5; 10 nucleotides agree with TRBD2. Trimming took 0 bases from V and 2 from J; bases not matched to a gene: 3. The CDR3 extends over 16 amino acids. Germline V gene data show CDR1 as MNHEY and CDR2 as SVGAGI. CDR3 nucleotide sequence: TGTGCCAGCAGTTACTCACTAGCGGGGATACAAGAGACCCAGTACTTC. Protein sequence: CASSYSLAGIQETQYF.

The CDR3 nucleotides are TGTGCCAGCAGCTCAGGACCCTTCGGGAACACTGAAGCTTTCTTT. It encodes CASSSGPFGNTEAFF. The V call is TRBV7-9, the J call TRBJ1-1; D not resolved. Germline V gene data show CDR1 as SEHNR and CDR2 as FQNEAQ (reference sequence). The V gene lost 4 bases and the J gene lost 1 base, with 13 bases spanning the gap. This CDR3 comprises 15 residues.

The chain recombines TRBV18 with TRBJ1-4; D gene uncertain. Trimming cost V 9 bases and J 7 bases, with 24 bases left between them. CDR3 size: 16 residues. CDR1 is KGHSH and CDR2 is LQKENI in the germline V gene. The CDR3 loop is CARRSSFRERSEKLFF. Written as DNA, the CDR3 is TGTGCCAGGAGGTCATCCTTTAGGGAGAGGAGTGAAAAACTGTTTTTT.

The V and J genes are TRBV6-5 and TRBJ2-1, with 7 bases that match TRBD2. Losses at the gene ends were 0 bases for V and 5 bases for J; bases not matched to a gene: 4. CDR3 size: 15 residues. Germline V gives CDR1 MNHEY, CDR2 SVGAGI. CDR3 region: CASSYSREADNEQFF. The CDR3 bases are TGTGCCAGCAGTTACTCCCGGGAGGCGGACAATGAGCAGTTCTTC.

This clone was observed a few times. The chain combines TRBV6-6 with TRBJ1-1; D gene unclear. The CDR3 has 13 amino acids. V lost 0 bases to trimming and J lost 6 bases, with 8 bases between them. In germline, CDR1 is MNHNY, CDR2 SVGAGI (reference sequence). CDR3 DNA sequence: TGTGCCAGCAGTTACTCGAGGGCAGCTGAAGCTTTCTTT. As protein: CASSYSRAAEAFF.

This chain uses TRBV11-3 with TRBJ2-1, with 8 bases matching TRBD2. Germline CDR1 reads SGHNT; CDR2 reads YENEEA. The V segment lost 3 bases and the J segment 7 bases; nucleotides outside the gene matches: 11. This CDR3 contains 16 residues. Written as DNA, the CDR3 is TGTGCCAGCAGCTTTGGGGAGGGAGCGGGAGAGAATGAGCAGTTCTTC. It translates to CASSFGEGAGENEQFF.

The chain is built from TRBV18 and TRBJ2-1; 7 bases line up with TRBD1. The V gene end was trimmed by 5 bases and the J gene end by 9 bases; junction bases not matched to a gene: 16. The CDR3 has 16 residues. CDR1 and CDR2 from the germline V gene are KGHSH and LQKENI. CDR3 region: CASSYSGTDGWSEQFF. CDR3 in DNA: TGTGCCAGCTCATACTCCGGGACAGACGGGTGGAGTGAGCAGTTCTTC.

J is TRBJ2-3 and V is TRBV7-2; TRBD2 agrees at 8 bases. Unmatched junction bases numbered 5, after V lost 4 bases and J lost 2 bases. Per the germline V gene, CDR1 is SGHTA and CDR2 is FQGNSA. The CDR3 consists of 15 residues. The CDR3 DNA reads TGTGCCAGCAGCTGGCGAGCGGGGGACACAGATACGCAGTATTTT. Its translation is CASSWRAGDTDTQYF.

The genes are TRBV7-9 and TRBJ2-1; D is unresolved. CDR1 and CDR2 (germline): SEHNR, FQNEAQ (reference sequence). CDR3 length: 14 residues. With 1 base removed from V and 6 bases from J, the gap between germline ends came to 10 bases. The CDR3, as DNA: TGTGCCAGCAGCTTAGTAGTGGGTAGCAATGAGCAGTTCTTC. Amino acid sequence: CASSLVVGSNEQFF. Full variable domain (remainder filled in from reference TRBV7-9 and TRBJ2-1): DTGVSQNPRHKITKRGQNVTFRCDPISEHNRLYWYRQTLGQGPEFLTYFQNEAQLEKSRLLSDRFSAERPKGSFSTLEIQRTEQGDSAMYLCASSLVVGSNEQFFGPGTRLTVL.

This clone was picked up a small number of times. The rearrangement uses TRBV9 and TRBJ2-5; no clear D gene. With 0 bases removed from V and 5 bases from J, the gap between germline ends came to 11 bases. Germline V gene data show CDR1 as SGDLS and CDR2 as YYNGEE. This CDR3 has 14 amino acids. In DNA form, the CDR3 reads TGTGCCAGCAGCGTAGGAACCCTTAGGGAGACCCAGTACTTC. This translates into CASSVGTLRETQYF.

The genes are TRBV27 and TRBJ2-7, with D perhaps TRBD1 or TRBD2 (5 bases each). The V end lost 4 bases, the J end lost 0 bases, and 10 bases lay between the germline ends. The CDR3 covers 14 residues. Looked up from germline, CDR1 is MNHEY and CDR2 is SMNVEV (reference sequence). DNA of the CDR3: TGTGCCAGCAGTTCCCCAGGGAGCTCCTACGAGCAGTACTTC. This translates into CASSSPGSSYEQYF.

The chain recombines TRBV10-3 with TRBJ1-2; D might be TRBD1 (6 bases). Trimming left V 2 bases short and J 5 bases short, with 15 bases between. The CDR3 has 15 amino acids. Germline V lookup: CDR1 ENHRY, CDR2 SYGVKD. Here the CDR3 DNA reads TGTGCCATCAGTGAGAGGCCGGGGGCAGGGTATGGCTACACCTTC. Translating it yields CAISERPGAGYGYTF.

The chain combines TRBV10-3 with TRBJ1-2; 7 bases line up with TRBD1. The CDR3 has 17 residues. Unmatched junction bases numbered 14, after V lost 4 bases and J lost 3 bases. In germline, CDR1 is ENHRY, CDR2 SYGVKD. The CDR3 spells CAISVRTGRTLHYGYTF. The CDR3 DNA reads TGTGCCATCAGTGTCCGGACAGGCAGGACTTTACACTATGGCTACACCTTC.

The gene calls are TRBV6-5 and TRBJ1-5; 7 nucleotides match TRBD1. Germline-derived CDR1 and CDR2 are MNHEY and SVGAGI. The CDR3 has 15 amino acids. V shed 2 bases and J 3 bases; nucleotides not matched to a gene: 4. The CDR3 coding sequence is TGTGCCAGCAGTTACGTCACAGGGGACAATCAGCCCCAGCATTTT. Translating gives CASSYVTGDNQPQHF.

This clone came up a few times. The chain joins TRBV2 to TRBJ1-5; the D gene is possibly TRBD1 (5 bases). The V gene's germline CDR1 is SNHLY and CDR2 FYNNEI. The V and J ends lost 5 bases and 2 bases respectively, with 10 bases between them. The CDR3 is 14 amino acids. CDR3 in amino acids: CASSTGSGNQPQHF. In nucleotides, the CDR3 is TGTGCCAGCAGTACAGGTTCAGGCAATCAGCCCCAGCATTTT.

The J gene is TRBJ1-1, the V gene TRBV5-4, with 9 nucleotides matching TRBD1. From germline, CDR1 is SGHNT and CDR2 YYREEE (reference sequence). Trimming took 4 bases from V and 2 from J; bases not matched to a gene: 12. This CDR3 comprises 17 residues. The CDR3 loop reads CASSPLGTGPFNTEAFF. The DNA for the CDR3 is TGTGCCAGCAGCCCGCTGGGGACAGGGCCTTTTAACACTGAAGCTTTCTTT.

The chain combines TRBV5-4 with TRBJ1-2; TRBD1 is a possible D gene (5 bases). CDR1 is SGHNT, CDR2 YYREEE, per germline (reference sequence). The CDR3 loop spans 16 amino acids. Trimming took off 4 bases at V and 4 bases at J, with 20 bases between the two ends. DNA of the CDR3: TGTGCCAGCAGCCAAAAGGGACTCCTGGGACGCTATGGCTACACCTTC. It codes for CASSQKGLLGRYGYTF.